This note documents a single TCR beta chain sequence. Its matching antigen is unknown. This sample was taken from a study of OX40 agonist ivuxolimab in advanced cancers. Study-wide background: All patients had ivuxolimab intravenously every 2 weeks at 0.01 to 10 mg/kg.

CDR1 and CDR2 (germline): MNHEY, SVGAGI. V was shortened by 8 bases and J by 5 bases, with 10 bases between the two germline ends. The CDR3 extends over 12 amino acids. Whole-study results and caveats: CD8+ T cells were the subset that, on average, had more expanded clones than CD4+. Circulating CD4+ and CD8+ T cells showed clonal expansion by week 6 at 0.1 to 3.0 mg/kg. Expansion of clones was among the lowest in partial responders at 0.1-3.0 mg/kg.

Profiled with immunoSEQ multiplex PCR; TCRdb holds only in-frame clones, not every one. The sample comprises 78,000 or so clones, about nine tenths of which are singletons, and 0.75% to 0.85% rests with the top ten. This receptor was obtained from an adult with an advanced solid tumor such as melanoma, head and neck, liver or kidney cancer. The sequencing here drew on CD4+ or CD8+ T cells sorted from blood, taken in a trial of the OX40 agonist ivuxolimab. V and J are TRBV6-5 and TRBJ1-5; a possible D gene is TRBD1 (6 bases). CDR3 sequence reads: CASWDMDQPQHF. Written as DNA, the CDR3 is TGTGCCAGCTGGGACATGGATCAGCCCCAGCATTTT.